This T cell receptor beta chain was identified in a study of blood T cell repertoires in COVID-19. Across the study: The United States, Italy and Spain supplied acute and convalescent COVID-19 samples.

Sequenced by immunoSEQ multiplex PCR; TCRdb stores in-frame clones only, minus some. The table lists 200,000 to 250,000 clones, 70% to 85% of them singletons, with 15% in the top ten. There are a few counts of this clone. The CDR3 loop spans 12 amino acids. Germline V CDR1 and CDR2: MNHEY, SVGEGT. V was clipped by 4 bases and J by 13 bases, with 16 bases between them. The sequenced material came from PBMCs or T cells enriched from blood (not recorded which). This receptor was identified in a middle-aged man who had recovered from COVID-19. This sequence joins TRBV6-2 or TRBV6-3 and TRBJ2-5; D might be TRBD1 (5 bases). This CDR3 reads CASSSAGHGSYF. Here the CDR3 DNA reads TGTGCCAGCAGTTCCGCAGGGCACGGCTCGTACTTC.